Shown below are 18 T cell receptor beta chains from a single sample sequenced in a study of blood T cells in healthy people across ages. For the second PCR, which ran for about 7 to 11 cycles, a sample-barcoded 5' primer and a J-beta primer mix were used. TCRdb reanalysed the 5' RACE reads using MiXCR and keeps one entry per CDR3 protein. The repertoire holds roughly 2 million distinct CDR3 sequences, 49% seen once, with approximately 2% in the top ten. Sequenced: blood. All receptors come from a woman aged 40 to 50 in good health.

This clonotype was seen only a few times. The V and J genes are TRBV4-2 and TRBJ2-3; TRBD1 agrees at 9 bases. Per germline, CDR1 LGHNA and CDR2 YNFKEQ. The V gene end was trimmed by 6 bases and the J gene end by 4 bases; junction bases not matched to a gene: 11. The CDR3 length is 16 residues. The CDR3 DNA sequence: TGTGCCAGCAGTGGGGCCGGGACAGGGTCCCCAGATACGCAGTATTTT. Translating it yields CASSGAGTGSPDTQYF.

This clonotype appeared a few times. The rearrangement uses TRBV7-9 and TRBJ2-1; possibly TRBD1 or TRBD2 for D (5 bases each). Germline V CDR1 and CDR2: SEHNR, FQNEAQ (reference sequence). The CDR3 runs to 18 residues. V lost 4 bases and J 0 bases, leaving 19 bases between the germline ends. CDR3: CASSSPIWDGSSYNEQFF. CDR3 nucleotide sequence: TGTGCCAGCAGCTCCCCAATTTGGGACGGTAGCTCCTACAATGAGCAGTTCTTC.

This clonotype occurred a few times. The chain recombines TRBV7-2 with TRBJ1-6, with D possibly matching TRBD1 (5 bases). Trimming shortened V by 5 bases and J by 3 bases, and 11 bases separated the two germline ends. The germline V gene encodes CDR1 SGHTA and CDR2 FQGNSA. This CDR3 contains 15 residues. The CDR3 DNA reads as TGTGCCAGCAGCCTTGGGGGGATCTATAATTCACCCCTCCACTTT. This gives the protein CASSLGGIYNSPLHF.

V and J are TRBV5-1 and TRBJ2-1; D possibly corresponds to TRBD1 (5 bases). Trimming shortened V by 3 bases and J by 12 bases, and 28 bases separated the two germline ends. This CDR3 is built from 17 residues. Per germline, CDR1 SGHRS and CDR2 YFSETQ. The CDR3 region is CASSSHGADPTGPGQFF. CDR3 bases: TGCGCCAGCAGCTCCCACGGTGCCGACCCTACAGGCCCGGGGCAGTTCTTC.

This clonotype was observed a single time. The chain uses TRBV2 and TRBJ1-2, with 7 bases identical to TRBD1. Germline V gene data show CDR1 as SNHLY and CDR2 as FYNNEI. J was trimmed by 4 bases and V by 5 bases; bases with no gene match: 7. This CDR3 contains 14 residues. The CDR3 DNA reads TGTGCCAGCAGTCAGGACAGGTTGGCCTATGGCTACACCTTC. Protein sequence: CASSQDRLAYGYTF. The entire variable domain, with the rest obtained from reference TRBV2 and TRBJ1-2, is as follows: EPEVTQTPSHQVTQMGQEVILRCVPISNHLYFYWYRQILGQKVEFLVSFYNNEISEKSEIFDDQFSVERPDGSNFTLKIRSTKLEDSAMYFCASSQDRLAYGYTFGSGTRLTVV.

The CDR3 DNA sequence: TGTGCCAGCAGCTTACTGGGGGTGGGGATCTACAATGAGCAGTTCTTC. Its protein product is CASSLLGVGIYNEQFF. The chain has TRBV7-6 and TRBJ2-1; tentatively, D is TRBD1 or TRBD2 (5 bases each). Germline V gives CDR1 SGHVS, CDR2 FNYEAQ. The V gene lost 2 bases and the J gene lost 3 bases, with 14 bases spanning the gap. The CDR3 runs 16 residues.

This clonotype appeared a few times. The gene calls are TRBV3-1 and TRBJ2-1; D is perhaps TRBD2 (7 bases). Germline V gene lookup returns CDR1 LGHDT and CDR2 YNNKEL (reference sequence). The CDR3 has 18 residues. The ends were cut back, 6 bases at V and 1 base at J, with 22 bases in the middle. CDR3 DNA: TGTGCCAGCAGACCCCGCGGCGGGGGCCCTCCTTCCTACAATGAGCAGTTCTTC. It translates to CASRPRGGGPPSYNEQFF.

The table lists this clonotype with a few counts. The V gene is TRBV4-2, the J gene TRBJ1-4; D is ambiguous. In germline, CDR1 is LGHNA, CDR2 YNFKEQ. The CDR3 covers 14 residues. V lost 0 bases, J lost 7 bases, and 9 bases lay in between. CDR3: CASSQDSAGEKLFF. The CDR3 DNA reads as TGTGCCAGCAGCCAAGATTCCGCGGGTGAAAAACTGTTTTTT.

The V and J genes are TRBV5-6 and TRBJ2-7; D gene ambiguous. This CDR3 has 16 amino acids. Germline loops: CDR1 SGHDT, CDR2 YYEEEE. The V and J ends lost 0 bases and 1 base respectively, with 14 bases between them. The chain's CDR3 is CASSLEVRRSSYEQYF. The CDR3 region has the DNA TGTGCCAGCAGCTTGGAGGTCAGGCGATCTTCCTACGAGCAGTACTTC.

In regard to this clonotype: A read error may produce the germline difference seen at one junction end. This chain joins TRBV7-9 and TRBJ1-6; D is unresolved. Looked up from germline, CDR1 is SEHNR and CDR2 is FQNEAQ (reference sequence). This CDR3 is 16 amino acids long. DNA for the CDR3: TGTGCCAGCAGCTCCCTGTCGGGGTCCTATAATTCACCCCCCCACTTT. Its protein is CASSSLSGSYNSPPHF. The whole variable domain, remainder taken from reference TRBV7-9 and TRBJ1-6, is DTGVSQNPRHKITKRGQNVTFRCDPISEHNRLYWYRQTLGQGPEFLTYFQNEAQLEKSRLLSDRFSAERPKGSFSTLEIQRTEQGDSAMYLCASSSLSGSYNSPPHFGNGTRLTVT.

The chain combines TRBV27 with TRBJ2-1; 9 bases are a match to TRBD1. CDR1 is MNHEY, CDR2 SMNVEV, per germline (reference sequence). Trimming removed 5 bases from V and 6 bases from J; junction bases left unmatched: 5. This CDR3 has 14 residues. Here the CDR3 reads CASSGTGSFNEQFF. CDR3 nucleotides: TGTGCCAGCAGTGGGACAGGGAGCTTCAATGAGCAGTTCTTC.

This chain joins TRBV5-1 and TRBJ2-7, with a tentative D call TRBD2 (6 bases). The germline V gene encodes CDR1 SGHRS and CDR2 YFSETQ. CDR3 size: 15 residues. Trimming shortened V by 2 bases and J by 7 bases, and 19 bases separated the two germline ends. The CDR3 spells CASSFPRDSYNEQYF. The CDR3 DNA is TGCGCCAGCAGCTTCCCCCGGGACTCCTACAATGAGCAGTACTTC. Drawing the rest from reference TRBV5-1 and TRBJ2-7, the complete variable domain is KAGVTQTPRYLIKTRGQQVTLSCSPISGHRSVSWYQQTPGQGLQFLFEYFSETQRNKGNFPGRFSGRQFSNSRSEMNVSTLELGDSALYLCASSFPRDSYNEQYFGPGTRLTVT.

The CDR3 sequence: CALRDMENTEAFF. Here the CDR3 DNA reads TGTGCCCTAAGGGACATGGAAAACACTGAAGCTTTCTTT. The chain couples TRBV28 to TRBJ1-1, with D possibly matching TRBD1 (6 bases). In germline, CDR1 is MDHEN, CDR2 SYDVKM. This CDR3 has 13 residues. V shed 11 bases and J shed 2 bases, with 15 bases lying between them.

The chain carries TRBV7-6 and TRBJ2-3; possibly TRBD2 for D (6 bases). The germline CDR1 and CDR2 sequences are SGHVS and FNYEAQ. The CDR3 spans 15 residues. V was pared by 1 base and J by 8 bases, with 16 bases between. The CDR3 coding sequence is TGTGCCAGCAGCTTAGTGACCGGGGGTCGGGGTACGCAGTATTTT. Translating it yields CASSLVTGGRGTQYF.

In regard to this clonotype: The junction differs from germline at one of its ends, possibly a read error. The V gene is TRBV7-3, the J gene TRBJ1-2; weak D call: TRBD1 (5 bases). CDR1 SGHTA and CDR2 FQGTGA come from the germline V gene. This CDR3 comprises 15 residues. This CDR3 is CAGSLTGDGLYGYTF. CDR3 in DNA: TGTGCCGGCAGCTTAACAGGAGATGGGCTCTATGGCTACACCTTC.

J is TRBJ2-2 and V is TRBV6-5; 11 nucleotides agree with TRBD2. Germline-derived CDR1 and CDR2 are MNHEY and SVGAGI. The CDR3 sequence is 17 residues long. Unmatched junction bases numbered 5, after V lost 0 bases and J lost 5 bases. CDR3 region: CASSYSLAGGQTGELFF. The CDR3, as DNA: TGTGCCAGCAGTTACTCCTTAGCGGGGGGGCAAACCGGGGAGCTGTTTTTT.

This clonotype was observed once. V and J are TRBV24-1 and TRBJ1-2; D perhaps matches TRBD1 (5 bases). The CDR3 length is 14 residues. Germline V CDR1 and CDR2: KGHDR, SFDVKD. The V gene lost 3 bases and the J gene lost 8 bases, with 15 bases spanning the gap. The DNA for the CDR3 is TGTGCCACCAGTGATCCCCCGACAGTAGTAGGCTACACCTTC. The encoded protein is CATSDPPTVVGYTF.

This chain uses TRBV28 with TRBJ1-5, with TRBD1 matching over 9 bases. The CDR3 contains 17 residues. The junction had 17 bases not matched to a gene; V was cut back by 8 bases and J by 6 bases. CDR1 and CDR2 from the germline V gene are MDHEN and SYDVKM. The CDR3 bases are TGTGCCAGCGCTACGGGCGGGACAGGGAGAAGGAGTCAGCCCCAGCATTTT. This translates into CASATGGTGRRSQPQHF.